This entry lists 11 T cell receptor beta chains sequenced from one sample in a study of blood T cell repertoires in COVID-19 (dated by TCRdb to the early 2020s). Libraries were built with the immunoSEQ multiplex PCR assay. In TCRdb, the immuneACCESS table is reduced to in-frame sequences with V and J assigned. These tables do not hold every clone; where another copy was compared, an unresolved V gene accounts for under half, and the others remain unexplained. The sample table lists under 200,000 clones, about 88% of them with a count of one. The ten largest clones add up to around a quarter of the sample. Sequencing was carried out using peripheral blood. The receptor source for this set is a man in his fifties or sixties with acute or convalescent COVID-19.

The V and J genes are TRBV2 and TRBJ2-5; 7 nucleotides align to TRBD2. CDR3 length equals 13 residues. Trimming cost V 8 bases and J 5 bases; bases outside gene matches: 8. Germline V gene sequence: CDR1 SNHLY, CDR2 FYNNEI. The CDR3 DNA reads TGTGCCAGCTCCCGGGGGGACGGGGAGACCCAGTACTTC. This codes for CASSRGDGETQYF.

The genes are TRBV7-2 and TRBJ2-7, with a tentative D call TRBD2 (5 bases). The CDR3 is 14 residues long. Trimming removed 0 bases at V and 3 bases at J, with 9 bases between. CDR1 and CDR2 from the germline V gene are SGHTA and FQGNSA. CDR3 residues: CASSLASGGYEQYF. CDR3 in DNA: TGTGCCAGCAGCTTAGCGTCCGGAGGCTACGAGCAGTACTTC. The full variable domain, with the rest looked up from reference TRBV7-2 and TRBJ2-7, is GAGVSQSPSNKVTEKGKDVELRCDPISGHTALYWYRQSLGQGLEFLIYFQGNSAPDKSGLPSDRFSAERTGGSVSTLTIQRTQQEDSAVYLCASSLASGGYEQYFGPGTRLTVT.

This clone has a single count. The chain links TRBV4-3 to TRBJ2-7; maybe TRBD1 (6 bases). Germline-derived CDR1 and CDR2 are LGHNA and YSLEER. CDR3 length: 14 residues. V lost 1 base, J lost 5 bases, and 12 bases lay in between. Here the CDR3 DNA reads TGCGCCAGCAGCCAAGGGACAGAGGTCAACGAGCAGTACTTC. Translating gives CASSQGTEVNEQYF.

The rearrangement joins TRBV7-2 to TRBJ2-5, with 7 bases identical to TRBD1. CDR1 is SGHTA, CDR2 FQGNSA, per germline. This CDR3 spans 14 amino acids. J lost 6 bases, V lost 3 bases, and 7 bases had no gene match. As DNA, the CDR3 is TGTGCCAGCAGCTTTTCTACAGGGGAGAAGACCCAGTACTTC. Its translation: CASSFSTGEKTQYF.

V and J are TRBV30 and TRBJ2-2, with D maybe TRBD2 (5 bases). Germline CDR1 and CDR2: GTSNPN and SVGIG (reference sequence). The CDR3 is made up of 12 amino acids. Trimming pared 1 base from V and 7 bases from J, leaving 7 bases between. CDR3 in amino acids: CAWSGGNGELFF. As DNA, the CDR3 is TGTGCCTGGAGTGGAGGGAACGGGGAGCTGTTTTTT.

The rearrangement uses TRBV24-1 and TRBJ2-3; a possible D gene is TRBD2 (6 bases). V dropped 6 bases and J dropped 0 bases, with 12 bases sitting between them. Looked up from germline, CDR1 is KGHDR and CDR2 is SFDVKD. The CDR3 runs to 15 residues. The CDR3 region is CATSYGGISTDTQYF. CDR3 in DNA: TGTGCCACCAGTTACGGCGGGATTAGCACAGATACGCAGTATTTT.

In this sample, this clone turned up a few times. The chain combines TRBV7-9 with TRBJ2-5, with D maybe TRBD1 (6 bases). The CDR3 has 16 residues. Deletions cut 3 bases from V and 5 bases from J, with 19 bases between. The germline gives CDR1 SEHNR, CDR2 FQNEAQ (reference sequence). The CDR3, as DNA: TGTGCCAGCAGCTTGTGGACAGCCGGCGCCAGTGAGACCCAGTACTTC. The encoded protein is CASSLWTAGASETQYF.

CDR3 coding DNA: TGTGCCAGCAGTTTCCGTGGGGCCAACGTCCTGACTTTC. Residues: CASSFRGANVLTF. This chain connects TRBV6-2 or TRBV6-3 to TRBJ2-6; D gene unclear. Germline assignment: CDR1 MNHEY and CDR2 SVGEGT. This CDR3 is built from 13 residues. Trimming pared 4 bases from V and 3 bases from J, leaving 4 bases between.

This clone was seen once. The chain joins TRBV12-5 to TRBJ1-5; 7 bases match TRBD1. The CDR3 is 15 amino acids. In germline, CDR1 is LGHNT, CDR2 FRNRAP. V lost 6 bases to trimming and J lost 0 bases; unmatched junction nucleotides: 5. The CDR3 nucleotides read TGTGCTAGTGGATCGGGACAGTATAGCAATCAGCCCCAGCATTTT. It is translated as CASGSGQYSNQPQHF.

This chain links TRBV7-2 with TRBJ1-3; tentatively, D is TRBD1 (6 bases). From germline, CDR1 is SGHTA and CDR2 FQGNSA. The CDR3 totals 15 residues. Trimming removed 5 bases from V and 2 bases from J, with 13 bases in between. CDR3 in amino acids: CASSPYRATGNTIYF. The CDR3 nucleotides read TGTGCCAGCAGCCCATACAGGGCTACTGGAAACACCATATATTTT.

This sequence joins TRBV7-8 and TRBJ1-3, with D tentatively TRBD1 (5 bases). V was cut by 2 bases and J by 0 bases, with 8 bases left in between. Germline V lookup: CDR1 SGHVS, CDR2 FQNEAQ. The CDR3 extends over 15 amino acids. This chain's CDR3 is CASSLMGGSGNTIYF. CDR3 nucleotide sequence: TGTGCCAGCAGCTTAATGGGGGGCTCTGGAAACACCATATATTTT.